Following are 8 T cell receptor beta chains from one sample sequenced in a study of T cells in Graves' hyperthyroidism and ophthalmopathy. Amplified TCR beta CDR3 regions derived from RNA transcripts. The TCR CDR3 was amplified in a first-round RT-PCR using the HTBI primer set. TCRdb fed the multiplex PCR reads into MiXCR, producing one record per CDR3 protein. Of around 600,000 distinct CDR3 sequences listed, 12% to 15% were seen once; the top ten hold 7.1%. Source material: blood. The receptors here all came from a woman between 18 and 30 years old with Graves' ophthalmopathy.

Only a few counts were recorded for this clonotype. The chain employs TRBV6-2 or TRBV6-3 and TRBJ2-1; 9 bases fit TRBD2. The CDR3 runs 14 residues. V dropped 7 bases and J dropped 6; count of bases not matched to a gene: 7. CDR1 is MNHEY, CDR2 SVGEGT, per germline. Here the CDR3 reads CASTSGRNPNEQFF. The DNA for the CDR3 is TGTGCCAGCACGAGCGGGAGGAATCCCAATGAGCAGTTCTTC.

This clonotype was observed at least ten times. The gene calls are TRBV20-1 and TRBJ2-1, with 9 bases lining up with TRBD2. The germline V gene encodes CDR1 DFQATT and CDR2 SNEGSKA (reference sequence). The CDR3 is made up of 15 amino acids. J was trimmed by 6 bases and V by 0 bases; bases with no gene match: 6. The CDR3 nucleotides are TGCAGTGCTAGAGATTCGAGGACTAGCGTCAATGAGCAGTTCTTC. Translation gives CSARDSRTSVNEQFF.

The DNA for the CDR3 is TGTGCCAGCAGCGGATCAGGTCCCTACGAGCAGTACTTC. This codes for CASSGSGPYEQYF. The chain links TRBV9 to TRBJ2-7; D is undetermined. CDR1 SGDLS and CDR2 YYNGEE come from the germline V gene. The CDR3 covers 13 residues. V was clipped by 3 bases and J by 2 bases, with 9 bases between them.

This clonotype has ten or more counts. This chain joins TRBV7-2 and TRBJ1-2, with D unresolved. The V gene lost 5 bases and the J gene lost 3 bases, with 10 bases spanning the gap. Per the germline V gene, CDR1 is SGHTA and CDR2 is FQGNSA. The length of the CDR3 is 13 residues. CDR3 bases: TGTGCCAGCAGCCCCACATGGGACTATGGCTACACCTTC. It translates to CASSPTWDYGYTF.

At least ten counts were recorded for this clonotype. The chain couples TRBV12-3 or TRBV12-4 to TRBJ2-3; a possible D gene is TRBD2 (6 bases). CDR3 length: 18 residues. Between the trimmed V and J ends, which lost 2 bases and 0 bases, there was a span of 18 bases. CDR3 sequence: CASSLSLGRGPSTDTQYF. For the CDR3, the DNA is TGTGCCAGCAGTTTATCATTGGGGCGGGGCCCTAGCACAGATACGCAGTATTTT.

This clonotype was detected ten times or more. This chain connects TRBV7-3 to TRBJ2-6, with 7 bases identical to TRBD1. The CDR3 is made up of 15 amino acids. Germline loops: CDR1 SGHTA, CDR2 FQGTGA. With 5 bases clipped from V and 2 bases from J, the junction kept 3 bases outside the gene matches. CDR3 residues: CASSAQGAGANVLTF. The CDR3 bases are TGTGCCAGCAGCGCCCAGGGGGCTGGGGCCAACGTCCTGACTTTC.

This clonotype was observed at least ten times. The gene calls are TRBV7-2 and TRBJ1-4, with D unresolved. V dropped 2 bases and J dropped 1 base, with 11 bases sitting between them. This CDR3 comprises 16 residues. CDR1 and CDR2 from the germline V gene are SGHTA and FQGNSA. CDR3 sequence: CASSLSRGVTNEKLFF. The CDR3 DNA follows: TGTGCCAGCAGCTTATCACGCGGGGTAACTAATGAAAAACTGTTTTTT.

This clonotype was recorded at least ten times. V gene TRBV5-5 combines with J gene TRBJ2-3, with D possibly matching TRBD2 (6 bases). The germline V and J ends were trimmed by 0 bases and 2 bases, with 10 bases remaining between them. The V gene's germline CDR1 is SGHKS and CDR2 YYEKEE (reference sequence). CDR3 size: 15 residues. The CDR3 protein is CASSLALALTDTQYF. Written as DNA, the CDR3 is TGTGCCAGCAGCTTGGCACTAGCCCTCACAGATACGCAGTATTTT.